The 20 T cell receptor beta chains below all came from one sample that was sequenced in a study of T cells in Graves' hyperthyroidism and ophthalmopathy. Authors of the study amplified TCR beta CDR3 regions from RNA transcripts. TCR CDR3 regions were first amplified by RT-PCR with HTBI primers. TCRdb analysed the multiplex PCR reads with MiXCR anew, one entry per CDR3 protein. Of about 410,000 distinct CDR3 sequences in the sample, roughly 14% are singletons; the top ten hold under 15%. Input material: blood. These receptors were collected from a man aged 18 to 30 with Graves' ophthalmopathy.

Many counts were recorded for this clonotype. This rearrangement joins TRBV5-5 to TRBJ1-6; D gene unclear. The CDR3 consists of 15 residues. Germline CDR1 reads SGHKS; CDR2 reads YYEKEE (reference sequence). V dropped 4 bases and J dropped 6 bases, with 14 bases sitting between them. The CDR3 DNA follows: TGTGCCAGCAGCGAGTGGACGCTTCTTAATTCACCCCTCCACTTT. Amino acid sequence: CASSEWTLLNSPLHF.

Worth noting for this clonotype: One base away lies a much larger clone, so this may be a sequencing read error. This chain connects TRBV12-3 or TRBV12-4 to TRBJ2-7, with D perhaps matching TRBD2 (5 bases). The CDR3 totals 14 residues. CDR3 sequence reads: CASGDPGTSYEQCF. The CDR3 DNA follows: TGTGCCAGCGGTGATCCGGGAACCTCCTACGAGCAGTGCTTC.

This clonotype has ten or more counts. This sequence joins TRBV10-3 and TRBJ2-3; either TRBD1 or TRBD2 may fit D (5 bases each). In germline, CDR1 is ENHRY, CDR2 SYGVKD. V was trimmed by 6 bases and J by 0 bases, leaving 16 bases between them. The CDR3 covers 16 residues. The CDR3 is CAISRDHLTSTDTQYF. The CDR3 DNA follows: TGTGCCATCAGCCGGGACCACTTAACTAGCACAGATACGCAGTATTTT.

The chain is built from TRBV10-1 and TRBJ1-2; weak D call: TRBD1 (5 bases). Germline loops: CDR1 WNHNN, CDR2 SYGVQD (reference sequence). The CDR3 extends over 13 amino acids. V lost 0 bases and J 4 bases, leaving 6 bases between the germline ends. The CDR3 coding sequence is TGCGCCAGCAGTGAGTCACAGGCCTATGGCTACACCTTC. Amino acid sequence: CASSESQAYGYTF.

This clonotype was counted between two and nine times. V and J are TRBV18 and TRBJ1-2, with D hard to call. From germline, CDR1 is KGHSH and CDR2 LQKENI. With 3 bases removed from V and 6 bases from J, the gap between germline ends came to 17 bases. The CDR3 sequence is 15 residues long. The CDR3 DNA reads TGTGCCAGCTCACCGGTAGGGAATGGAGTGCATGGCTACACCTTC. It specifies CASSPVGNGVHGYTF.

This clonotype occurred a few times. This chain's CDR3 is CASSSPGQTEKLFF. In DNA form, the CDR3 reads TGTGCCAGCAGCTCCCCGGGACAGACAGAAAAACTGTTTTTT. The V and J genes are TRBV13 and TRBJ1-4; 7 bases line up with TRBD1. The V and J ends lost 4 bases and 8 bases, in that order; junction bases with no gene match: 7. This CDR3 is 14 amino acids long. Germline loops: CDR1 PRHDT, CDR2 FYEKMQ (reference sequence).

Here the CDR3 reads CPIRTRGQETQYF. The CDR3 nucleotides read TGTCCCATCAGGACTAGGGGACAAGAGACCCAGTACTTC. The chain couples TRBV6-1 to TRBJ2-5; 7 bases are shared with TRBD2. This CDR3 has 13 amino acids. Germline assignment: CDR1 MNHNS and CDR2 SASEGT.

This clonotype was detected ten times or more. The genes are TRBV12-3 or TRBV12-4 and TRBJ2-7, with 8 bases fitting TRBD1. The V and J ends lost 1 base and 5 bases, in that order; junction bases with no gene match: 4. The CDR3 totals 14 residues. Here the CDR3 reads CASSLGTGFDEQYF. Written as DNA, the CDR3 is TGTGCCAGCAGTTTAGGGACAGGGTTCGACGAGCAGTACTTC.

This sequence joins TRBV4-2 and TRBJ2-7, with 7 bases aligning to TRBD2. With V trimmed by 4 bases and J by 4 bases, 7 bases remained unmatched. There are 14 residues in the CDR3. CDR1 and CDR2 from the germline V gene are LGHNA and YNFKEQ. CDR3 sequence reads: CASSPTKGGYEQYF. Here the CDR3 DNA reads TGTGCCAGCAGCCCAACTAAGGGAGGGTACGAGCAGTACTTC.

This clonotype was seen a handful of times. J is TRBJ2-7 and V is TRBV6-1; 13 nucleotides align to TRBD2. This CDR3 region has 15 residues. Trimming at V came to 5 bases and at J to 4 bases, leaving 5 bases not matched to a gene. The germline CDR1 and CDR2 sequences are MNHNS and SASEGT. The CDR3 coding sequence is TGTGCCAGCAGTAAAGGACTAGCGGGAGTATACGAGCAGTACTTC. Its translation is CASSKGLAGVYEQYF.

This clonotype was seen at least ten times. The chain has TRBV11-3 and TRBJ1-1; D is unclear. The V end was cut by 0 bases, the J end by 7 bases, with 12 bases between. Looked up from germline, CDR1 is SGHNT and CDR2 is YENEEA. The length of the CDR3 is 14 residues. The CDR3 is CASSLEVATDEAFF. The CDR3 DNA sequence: TGTGCCAGCAGCTTAGAGGTGGCCACCGATGAAGCTTTCTTT.

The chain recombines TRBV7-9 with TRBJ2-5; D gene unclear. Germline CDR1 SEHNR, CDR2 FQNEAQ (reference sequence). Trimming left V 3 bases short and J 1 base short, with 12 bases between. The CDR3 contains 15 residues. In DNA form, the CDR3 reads TGTGCCAGCAGCTTGGCACGACCCGCCCAAGAGACCCAGTACTTC. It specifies CASSLARPAQETQYF.

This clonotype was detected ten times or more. The CDR3 region is CAWSVSGSQFF. In nucleotides, the CDR3 is TGTGCCTGGAGTGTATCCGGGAGCCAGTTCTTC. The chain carries TRBV30 and TRBJ2-1; D might be TRBD2 (6 bases). The CDR3 runs 11 residues. CDR1 and CDR2 from the germline V gene are GTSNPN and SVGIG (reference sequence). With 0 bases removed from V and 13 bases from J, the gap between germline ends came to 10 bases.

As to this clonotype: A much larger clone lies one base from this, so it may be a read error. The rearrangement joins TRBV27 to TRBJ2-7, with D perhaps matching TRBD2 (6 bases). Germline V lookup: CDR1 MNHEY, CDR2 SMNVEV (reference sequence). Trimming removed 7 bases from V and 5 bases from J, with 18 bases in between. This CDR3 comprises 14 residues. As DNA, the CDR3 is TGTGCCAGCACTCTTACCGGGACTGGTCACGAGCAGTACTTC. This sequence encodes CASTLTGTGHEQYF.

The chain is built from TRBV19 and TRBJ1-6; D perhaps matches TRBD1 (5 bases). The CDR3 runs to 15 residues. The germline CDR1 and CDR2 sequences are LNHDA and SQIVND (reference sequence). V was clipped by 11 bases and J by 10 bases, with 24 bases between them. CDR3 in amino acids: CAPATMGRVHSPLHF. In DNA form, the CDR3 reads TGTGCCCCCGCCACGATGGGCAGGGTCCACTCACCCCTCCACTTT.

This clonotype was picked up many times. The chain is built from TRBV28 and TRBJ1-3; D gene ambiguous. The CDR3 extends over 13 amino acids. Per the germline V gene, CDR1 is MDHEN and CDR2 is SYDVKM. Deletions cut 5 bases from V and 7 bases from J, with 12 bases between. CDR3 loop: CASSPPTVNTIYF. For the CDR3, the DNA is TGTGCCAGCAGTCCTCCCACCGTGAACACCATATATTTT.

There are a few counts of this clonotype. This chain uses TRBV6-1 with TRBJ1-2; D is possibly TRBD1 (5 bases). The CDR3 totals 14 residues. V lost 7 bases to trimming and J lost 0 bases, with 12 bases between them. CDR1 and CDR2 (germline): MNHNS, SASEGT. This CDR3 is CASTTSGPNYGYTF. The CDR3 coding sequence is TGTGCCAGCACCACGTCGGGGCCTAACTATGGCTACACCTTC.

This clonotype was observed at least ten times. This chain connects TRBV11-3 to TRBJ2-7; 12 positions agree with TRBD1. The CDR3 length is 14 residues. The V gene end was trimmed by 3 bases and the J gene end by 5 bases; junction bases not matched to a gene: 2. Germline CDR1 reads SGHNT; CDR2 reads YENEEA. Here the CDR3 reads CASSLGQGAHEQYF. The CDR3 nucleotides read TGTGCCAGCAGCTTGGGACAGGGGGCCCACGAGCAGTACTTC.

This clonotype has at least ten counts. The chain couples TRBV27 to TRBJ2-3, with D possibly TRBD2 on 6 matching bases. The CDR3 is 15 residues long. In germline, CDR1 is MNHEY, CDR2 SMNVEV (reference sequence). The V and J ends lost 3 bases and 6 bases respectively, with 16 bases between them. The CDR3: CASSLHRERRDTQYF. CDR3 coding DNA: TGTGCCAGCAGTTTGCACCGGGAGAGGCGGGATACGCAGTATTTT.

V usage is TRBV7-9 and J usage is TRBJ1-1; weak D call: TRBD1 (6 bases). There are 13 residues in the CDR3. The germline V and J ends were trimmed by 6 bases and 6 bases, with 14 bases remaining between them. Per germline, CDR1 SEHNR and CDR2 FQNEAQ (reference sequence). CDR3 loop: CASSGQRAAEAFF. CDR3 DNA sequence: TGTGCCAGCAGTGGACAGCGAGCAGCTGAAGCTTTCTTT.